This T cell receptor (beta chain) was observed in a study of T cell responses to AZD1222 COVID-19 vaccine. This CDR3 region has 16 residues. The V gene's germline CDR1 is SGHNT and CDR2 YENEEA. V was trimmed by 1 base and J by 2 bases, leaving 13 bases between them. Produced via immunoSEQ multiplex PCR; TCRdb's table is partial and in-frame only. This sample has 89,000 or so clones, with about 86% found just once. The chain uses TRBV11-3 and TRBJ2-3; weak D call: TRBD2 (6 bases). Sample: peripheral blood, taken on day 0 of AZD1222 vaccination. This TCR came from an adult in good health. For the CDR3, the DNA is TGTGCCAGCAGCTTAGGGGGGGATCTTCACACAGATACGCAGTATTTT. It specifies CASSLGGDLHTDTQYF.